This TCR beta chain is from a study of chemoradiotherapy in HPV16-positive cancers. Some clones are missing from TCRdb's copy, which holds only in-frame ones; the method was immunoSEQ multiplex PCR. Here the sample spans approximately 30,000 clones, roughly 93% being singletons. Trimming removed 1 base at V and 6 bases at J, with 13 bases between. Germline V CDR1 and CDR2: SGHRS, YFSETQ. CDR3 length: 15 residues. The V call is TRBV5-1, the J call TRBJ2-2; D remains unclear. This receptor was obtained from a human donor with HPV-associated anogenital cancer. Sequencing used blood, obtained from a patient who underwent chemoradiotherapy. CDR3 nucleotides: TGCGCCAGCAGCTTGCCGGCAGGCTCTCCCGGGGAGCTGTTTTTT. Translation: CASSLPAGSPGELFF.